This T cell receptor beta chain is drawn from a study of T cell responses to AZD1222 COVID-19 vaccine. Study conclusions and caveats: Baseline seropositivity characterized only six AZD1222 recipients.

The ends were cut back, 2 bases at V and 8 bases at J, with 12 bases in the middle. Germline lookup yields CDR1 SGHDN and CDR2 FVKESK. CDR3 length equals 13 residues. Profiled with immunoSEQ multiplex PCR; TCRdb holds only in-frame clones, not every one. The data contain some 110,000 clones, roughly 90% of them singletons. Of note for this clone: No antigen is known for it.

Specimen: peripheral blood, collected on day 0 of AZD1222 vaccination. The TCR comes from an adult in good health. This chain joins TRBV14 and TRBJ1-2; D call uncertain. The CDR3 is CASSQSSPFGYTF. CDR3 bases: TGTGCCAGCAGCCAATCCAGCCCGTTCGGCTACACCTTC.